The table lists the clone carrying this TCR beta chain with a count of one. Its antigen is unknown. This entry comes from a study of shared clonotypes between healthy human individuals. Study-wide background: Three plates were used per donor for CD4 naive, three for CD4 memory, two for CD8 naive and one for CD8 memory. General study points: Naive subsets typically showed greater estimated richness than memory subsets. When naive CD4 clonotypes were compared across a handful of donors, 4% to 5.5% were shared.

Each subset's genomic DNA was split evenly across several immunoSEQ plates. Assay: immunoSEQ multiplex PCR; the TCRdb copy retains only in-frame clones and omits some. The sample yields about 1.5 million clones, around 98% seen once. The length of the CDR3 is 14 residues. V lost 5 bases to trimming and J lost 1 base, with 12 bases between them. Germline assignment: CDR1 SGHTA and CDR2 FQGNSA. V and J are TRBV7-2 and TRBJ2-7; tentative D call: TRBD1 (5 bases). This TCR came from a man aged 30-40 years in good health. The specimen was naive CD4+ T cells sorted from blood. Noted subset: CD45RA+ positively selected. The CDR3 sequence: CASSKQGSSYEQYF. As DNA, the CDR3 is TGTGCCAGCAGCAAGCAGGGTAGTTCCTACGAGCAGTACTTC.